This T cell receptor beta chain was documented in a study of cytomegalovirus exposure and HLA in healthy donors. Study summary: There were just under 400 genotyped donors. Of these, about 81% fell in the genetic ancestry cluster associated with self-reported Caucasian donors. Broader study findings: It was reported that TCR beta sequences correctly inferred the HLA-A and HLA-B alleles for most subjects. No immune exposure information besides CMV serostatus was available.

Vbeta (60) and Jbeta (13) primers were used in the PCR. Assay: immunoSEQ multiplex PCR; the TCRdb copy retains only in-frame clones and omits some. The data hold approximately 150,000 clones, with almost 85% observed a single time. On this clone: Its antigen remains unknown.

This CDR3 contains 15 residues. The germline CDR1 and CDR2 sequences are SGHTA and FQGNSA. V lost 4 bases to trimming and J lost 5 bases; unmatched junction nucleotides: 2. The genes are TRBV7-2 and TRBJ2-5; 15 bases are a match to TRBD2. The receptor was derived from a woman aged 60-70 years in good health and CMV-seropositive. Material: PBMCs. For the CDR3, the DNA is TGTGCCAGCAGCTCGGGACTAGCGGGAGGCGAGACCCAGTACTTC. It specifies CASSSGLAGGETQYF.